One T cell receptor beta chain is described in this entry. Antigen: not known. Random hexamers were used to reverse transcribe an amount of roughly 0.45 to 1 ug RNA. An immunoSEQ multiplex PCR generated amplified TCR beta CDR3 products spanning 54 Vbeta and 13 Jbeta. TCRdb itself ran the immunoSEQ multiplex PCR reads through MiXCR, one entry per CDR3 protein. The sample lists roughly 110,000 distinct CDR3 sequences; about 90% were seen once. The authors carried out high-throughput sequencing of TCR beta. They applied it to CD8+ and CD4+ T cells obtained from blood. Both CD4+ and CD8+ T cells were negatively isolated, and TEMRA cells underwent FACS enrichment. The V gene's germline CDR1 is DFQATT and CDR2 SNEGSKA (reference sequence). V gave up 5 bases and J gave up 3 bases, with 19 bases separating them. This CDR3 has 15 residues. The data were obtained in a study of CD8 T cells in Susac syndrome. The study, taken as a whole, reports: The authors acknowledged that their TCR sequencing and HLA analysis involved a relatively small number of individuals.

The sequenced sample was CD8+ T cells from PBMCs. The V gene is TRBV20-1, the J gene TRBJ1-2; D is unresolved. The source of this sequence is a human donor in good health. In DNA form, the CDR3 reads TGCAGTGCTGACTTAGAACGTACAGTCGACTATGGCTACACCTTC. Protein: CSADLERTVDYGYTF.